Included here is one T cell receptor beta chain sequence, with context. Its antigen is undetermined. This sample stems from a study of siplizumab effects on memory and regulatory T cells. The CDR3 has 15 amino acids. CDR1 and CDR2 from the germline V gene are SQVTM and ANQGSEA. V shed 7 bases and J 0 bases; nucleotides not matched to a gene: 10. Repertoires were generated with immunoSEQ multiplex PCR, while TCRdb's copy carries only in-frame clones and drops some. The repertoire holds around 82,000 clones, with approximately 93% as singletons. Overall study findings and caveats: The apparent diversity of naive T cells exceeded that of memory cells, and naive T cells seemed to make a major contribution to the alloresponse. The average Treg-derived proportion among mappable alloreactive CD4+ clones was 68.8% with siplizumab versus 26.9% in controls. Researchers could map only a minor fraction of alloreactive clones to unstimulated subsets.

The sequenced sample was CD8+ T cells sorted from blood. The V and J genes are TRBV29-1 and TRBJ2-3; 7 bases are shared with TRBD2. This receptor was taken from a human donor in good health. In DNA form, the CDR3 reads TGCAGCGCCCCTACGGCGGGGGATAGCACAGATACGCAGTATTTT. Amino acids: CSAPTAGDSTDTQYF.